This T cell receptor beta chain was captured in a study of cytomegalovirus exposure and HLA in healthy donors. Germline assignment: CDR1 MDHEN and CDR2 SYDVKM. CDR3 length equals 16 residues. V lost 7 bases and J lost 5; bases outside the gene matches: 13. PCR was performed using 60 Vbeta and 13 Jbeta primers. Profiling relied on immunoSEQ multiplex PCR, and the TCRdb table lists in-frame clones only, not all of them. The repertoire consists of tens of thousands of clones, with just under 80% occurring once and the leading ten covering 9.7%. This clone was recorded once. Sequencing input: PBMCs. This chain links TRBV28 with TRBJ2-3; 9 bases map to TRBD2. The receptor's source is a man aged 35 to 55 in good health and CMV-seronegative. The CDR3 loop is CASKEGLAPAVDTQYF. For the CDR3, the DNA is TGTGCCAGCAAAGAGGGACTAGCCCCTGCGGTAGATACGCAGTATTTT.